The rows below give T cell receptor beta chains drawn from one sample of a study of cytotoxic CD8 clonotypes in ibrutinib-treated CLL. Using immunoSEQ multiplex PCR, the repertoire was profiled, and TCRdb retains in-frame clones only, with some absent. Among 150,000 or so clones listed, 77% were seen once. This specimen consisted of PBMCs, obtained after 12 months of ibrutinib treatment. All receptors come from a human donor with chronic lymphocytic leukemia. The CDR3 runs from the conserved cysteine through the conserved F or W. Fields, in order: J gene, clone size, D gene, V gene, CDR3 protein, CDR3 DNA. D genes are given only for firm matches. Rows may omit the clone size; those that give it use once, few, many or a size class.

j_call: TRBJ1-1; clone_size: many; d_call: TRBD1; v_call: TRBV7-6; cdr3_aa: CASSETGRKAFF; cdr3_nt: TGTGCCAGCAGCGAGACAGGGAGGAAGGCTTTCTTT
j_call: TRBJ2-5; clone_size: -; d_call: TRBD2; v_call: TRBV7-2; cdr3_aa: CASSLLLAGGTQYF; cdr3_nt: TGTGCCAGCAGCTTACTCCTAGCGGGGGGGACCCAGTACTTC
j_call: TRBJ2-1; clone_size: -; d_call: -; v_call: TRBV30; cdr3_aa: CAWSPPPLVIEQFF; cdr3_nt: TGTGCCTGGAGCCCTCCCCCCTTAGTGATTGAGCAGTTCTTC
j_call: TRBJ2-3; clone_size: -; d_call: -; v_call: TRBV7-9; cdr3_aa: CASSPIRGASGDTQYF; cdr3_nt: TGTGCCAGCAGCCCGATAAGGGGGGCGAGCGGAGATACGCAGTATTTT
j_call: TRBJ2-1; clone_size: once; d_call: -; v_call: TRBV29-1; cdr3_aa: CSVEGTGQFF; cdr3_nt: TGCAGCGTCGAGGGTACAGGGCAGTTCTTC
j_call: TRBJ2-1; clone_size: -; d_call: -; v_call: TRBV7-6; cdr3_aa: CASSSEGNEQFF; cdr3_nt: TGTGCCAGCAGCTCGGAAGGGAATGAGCAGTTCTTC
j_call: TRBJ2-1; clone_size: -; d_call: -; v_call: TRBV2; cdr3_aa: CASSDRAHYNEQFF; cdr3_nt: TGTGCCAGCAGTGACCGGGCACACTACAATGAGCAGTTCTTC
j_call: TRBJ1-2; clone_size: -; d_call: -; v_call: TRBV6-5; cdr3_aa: CASKPSTAVVGYTF; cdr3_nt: TGTGCCAGCAAACCCAGCACGGCCGTTGTAGGCTACACCTTC
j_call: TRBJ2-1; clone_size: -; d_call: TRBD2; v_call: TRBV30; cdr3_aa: CAWNAGLAGSNEQFF; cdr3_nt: TGTGCCTGGAACGCGGGACTAGCGGGATCCAATGAGCAGTTCTTC
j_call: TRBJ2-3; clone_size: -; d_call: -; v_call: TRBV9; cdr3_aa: CASSVNIDSDTQYF; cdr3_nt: TGTGCCAGCAGCGTAAATATAGACTCAGATACGCAGTATTTT
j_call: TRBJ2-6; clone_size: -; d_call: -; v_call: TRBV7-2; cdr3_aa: CASSTGANVLTF; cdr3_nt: TGCGCCAGCAGCACTGGGGCCAACGTCCTGACTTTC
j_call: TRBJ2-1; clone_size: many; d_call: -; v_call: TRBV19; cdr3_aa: CASQGFSYNEQFF; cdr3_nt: TGTGCCAGTCAGGGTTTCTCCTACAATGAGCAGTTCTTC
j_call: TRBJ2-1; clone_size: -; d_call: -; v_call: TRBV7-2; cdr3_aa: CASSQTSDNEQFF; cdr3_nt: TGTGCCAGCAGCCAGACTAGTGACAATGAGCAGTTCTTC
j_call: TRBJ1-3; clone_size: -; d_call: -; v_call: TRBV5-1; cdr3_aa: CASSFNAETIYF; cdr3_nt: TGCGCCAGCAGCTTTAACGCCGAAACCATATATTTT
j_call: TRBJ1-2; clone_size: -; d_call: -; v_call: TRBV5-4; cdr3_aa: CASSLVATNYGYTF; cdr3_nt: TGTGCCAGCAGCTTGGTGGCAACCAACTATGGCTACACCTTC
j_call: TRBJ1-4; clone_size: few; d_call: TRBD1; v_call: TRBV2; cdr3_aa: CASRLTGVANEKLFF; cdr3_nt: TGTGCCAGCAGGCTTACAGGGGTAGCTAATGAAAAACTGTTTTTT
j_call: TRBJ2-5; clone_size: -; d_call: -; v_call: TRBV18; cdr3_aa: CASSPSQWGGETQYF; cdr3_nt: TGTGCCAGCTCACCATCACAGTGGGGAGGAGAGACCCAGTACTTC
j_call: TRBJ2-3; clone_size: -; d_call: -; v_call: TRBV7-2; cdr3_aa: CASSLDPTPTDTQYF; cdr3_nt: TGTGCCAGCAGCTTAGACCCCACACCCACAGATACGCAGTATTTT
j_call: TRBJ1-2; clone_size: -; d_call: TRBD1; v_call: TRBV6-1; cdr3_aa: CASSAGTGGAYGYTF; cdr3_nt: TGTGCCAGCAGTGCCGGGACAGGGGGCGCGTATGGCTACACCTTC
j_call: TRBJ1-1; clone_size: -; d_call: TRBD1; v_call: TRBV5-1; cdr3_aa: CASSRTGANTEAFF; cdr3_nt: TGCGCCAGCAGCAGGACAGGAGCCAACACTGAAGCTTTCTTT
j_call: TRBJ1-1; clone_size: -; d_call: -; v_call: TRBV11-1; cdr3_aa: CASSFVGRNTEAFF; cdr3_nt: TGTGCCAGCAGCTTTGTCGGACGAAACACTGAAGCTTTCTTT
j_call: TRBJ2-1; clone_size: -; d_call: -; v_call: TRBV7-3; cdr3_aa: CASSLTIYNEQFF; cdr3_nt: TGTGCCAGCAGCTTAACTATCTACAATGAGCAGTTCTTC
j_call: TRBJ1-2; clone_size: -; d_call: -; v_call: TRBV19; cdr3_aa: CASSAGPSNYGYTF; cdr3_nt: TGTGCCAGTAGCGCAGGGCCATCTAACTATGGCTACACCTTC
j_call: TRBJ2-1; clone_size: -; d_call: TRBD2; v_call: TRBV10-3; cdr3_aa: CAVQAGGPGEQFF; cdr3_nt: TGTGCCGTCCAAGCGGGGGGGCCGGGTGAGCAGTTCTTC
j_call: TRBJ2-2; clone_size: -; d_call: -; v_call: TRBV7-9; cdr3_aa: CASSLAGKNTGELFF; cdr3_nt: TGTGCCAGCAGCTTGGCAGGGAAAAACACCGGGGAGCTGTTTTTT
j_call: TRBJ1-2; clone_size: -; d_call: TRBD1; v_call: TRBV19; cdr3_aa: CATRSGQGADGYTF; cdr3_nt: TGTGCCACCCGAAGTGGGCAGGGGGCGGATGGCTACACCTTC
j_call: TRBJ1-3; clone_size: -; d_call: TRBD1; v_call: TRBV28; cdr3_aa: CASSRTISKSTGTVNTIYF; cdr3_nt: TGTGCCAGCAGCCGAACCATTTCTAAATCGACAGGGACGGTAAACACCATATATTTT
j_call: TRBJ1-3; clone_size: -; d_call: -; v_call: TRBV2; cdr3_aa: CASGRDGWTSGNTIYF; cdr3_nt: TGTGCCAGCGGTAGGGACGGCTGGACCTCTGGAAACACCATATATTTT
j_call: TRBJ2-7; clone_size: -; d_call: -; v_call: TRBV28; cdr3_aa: CASSLSYRGTYEQYF; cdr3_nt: TGTGCCAGCAGTTTAAGTTATCGGGGTACCTACGAGCAGTACTTC
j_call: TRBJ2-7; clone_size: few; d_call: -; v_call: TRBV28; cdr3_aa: CASSLRLGVQYF; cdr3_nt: TGTGCCAGCAGTTTACGACTAGGCGTACAGTACTTC
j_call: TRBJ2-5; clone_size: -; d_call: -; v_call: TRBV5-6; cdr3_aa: CASSSYLASETQYF; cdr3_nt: TGTGCCAGCAGCTCCTATCTAGCGTCGGAGACCCAGTACTTC
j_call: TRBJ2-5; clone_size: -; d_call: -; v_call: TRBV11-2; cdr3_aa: CASSHNWPPAGETQYF; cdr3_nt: TGTGCCAGCAGCCACAACTGGCCCCCAGCGGGAGAGACCCAGTACTTC
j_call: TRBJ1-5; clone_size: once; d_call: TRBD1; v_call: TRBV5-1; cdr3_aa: CASSLAGQGGQPQHF; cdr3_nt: TGCGCCAGCAGCTTGGCAGGACAGGGAGGTCAGCCCCAGCATTTT
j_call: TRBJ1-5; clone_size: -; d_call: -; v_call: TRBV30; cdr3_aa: CAWSRALNQPQHF; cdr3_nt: TGTGCCTGGAGTCGGGCCCTCAATCAGCCCCAGCATTTT
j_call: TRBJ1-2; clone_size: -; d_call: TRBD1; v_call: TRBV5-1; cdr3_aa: CASSLAITPGQAYTF; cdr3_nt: TGCGCCAGCAGCTTGGCGATAACCCCTGGACAGGCGTACACCTTC
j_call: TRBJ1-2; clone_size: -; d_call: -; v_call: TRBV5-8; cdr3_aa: CASSRGYYGYTF; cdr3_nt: TGTGCCAGCAGTAGAGGGTACTATGGCTACACCTTC
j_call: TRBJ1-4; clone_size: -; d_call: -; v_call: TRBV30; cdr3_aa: CAWRDQGVREKLFF; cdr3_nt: TGTGCCTGGAGAGACCAGGGTGTCAGGGAAAAACTGTTTTTT
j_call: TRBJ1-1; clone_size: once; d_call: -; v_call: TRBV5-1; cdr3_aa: CASSFQRPGNTEAFF; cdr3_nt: TGCGCCAGCAGCTTTCAGAGGCCGGGAAACACTGAAGCTTTCTTT
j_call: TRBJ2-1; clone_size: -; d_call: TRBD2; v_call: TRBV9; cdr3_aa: CASSPSGSTYNEQFF; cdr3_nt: TGTGCCAGCAGCCCCAGCGGGAGTACCTACAATGAGCAGTTCTTC
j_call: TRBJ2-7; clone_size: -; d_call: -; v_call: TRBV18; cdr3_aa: CASSPSDRGTYEQYF; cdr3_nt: TGTGCCAGCTCACCTTCGGACCGGGGCACCTACGAGCAGTACTTC
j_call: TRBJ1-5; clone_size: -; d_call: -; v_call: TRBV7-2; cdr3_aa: CASSLVNIRQPQHF; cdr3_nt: TGTGCCAGCAGCTTAGTGAACATCCGGCAGCCCCAGCATTTT
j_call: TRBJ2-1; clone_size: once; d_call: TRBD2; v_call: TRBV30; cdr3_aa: CAWNAGGPYNEQFF; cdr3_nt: TGTGCCTGGAATGCGGGGGGGCCCTACAATGAGCAGTTCTTC
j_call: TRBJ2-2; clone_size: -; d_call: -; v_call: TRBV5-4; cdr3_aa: CASSSPGWGTGELFF; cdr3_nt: TGTGCCAGCAGCTCCCCGGGCTGGGGAACCGGGGAGCTGTTTTTT
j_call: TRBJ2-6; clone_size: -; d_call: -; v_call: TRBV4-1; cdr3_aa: CASSSNSGANVLTF; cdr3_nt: TGCGCCAGCAGCTCGAACTCTGGGGCCAACGTCCTGACTTTC
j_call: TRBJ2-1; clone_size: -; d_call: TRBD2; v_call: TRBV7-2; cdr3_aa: CASTSATSADREQFF; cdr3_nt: TGTGCCAGCACCTCGGCGACTAGCGCGGATCGTGAGCAGTTCTTC
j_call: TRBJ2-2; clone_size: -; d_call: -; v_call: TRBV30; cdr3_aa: CAWSVDAPAGELFF; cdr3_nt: TGTGCCTGGAGTGTGGACGCACCGGCCGGGGAGCTGTTTTTT
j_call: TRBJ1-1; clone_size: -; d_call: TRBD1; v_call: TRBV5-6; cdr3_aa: CASSLRDRFMNTEAFF; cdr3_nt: TGTGCCAGCAGCTTGAGGGACAGGTTTATGAACACTGAAGCTTTCTTT